The present T cell receptor (beta chain) was sequenced within a study of blood T cell repertoires in COVID-19. Study-level information: Samples taken during acute and convalescent COVID-19 were collected in the United States, Italy and Spain. In each case, the material was cDNA or gDNA derived from T cells, B-cell-depleted T cells, or PBMCs.

The CDR3 is 16 residues long. V dropped 4 bases and J dropped 1; count of bases not matched to a gene: 3. Germline CDR1 and CDR2: LGHDT and YNNKEL (reference sequence). Per the original methods: From reference gene primer amplification, estimates of nucleated cell counts were derived. Repertoires were generated with immunoSEQ multiplex PCR, while TCRdb's copy carries only in-frame clones and drops some. V and J calls and clone size come straight from that table; D and trimming were deduced from the DNA. Seen here are around 200,000 clones, around 82% observed once, and the top ten hold 5.5% to 7%. In its sample, this clone was seen once. The sample holds other DNA sequences that translate to the same CDR3.

Specimen: peripheral blood. The TCR originated in a woman in her 70s with acute or convalescent COVID-19. The V gene is TRBV3-1 (or the pseudogene TRBV3-2), the J gene TRBJ2-2; 10 bases map to TRBD2. CDR3 residues: CASSRRTSGNTGELFF. CDR3 in DNA: TGTGCCAGCAGCCGCCGGACTAGCGGGAACACCGGGGAGCTGTTTTTT.